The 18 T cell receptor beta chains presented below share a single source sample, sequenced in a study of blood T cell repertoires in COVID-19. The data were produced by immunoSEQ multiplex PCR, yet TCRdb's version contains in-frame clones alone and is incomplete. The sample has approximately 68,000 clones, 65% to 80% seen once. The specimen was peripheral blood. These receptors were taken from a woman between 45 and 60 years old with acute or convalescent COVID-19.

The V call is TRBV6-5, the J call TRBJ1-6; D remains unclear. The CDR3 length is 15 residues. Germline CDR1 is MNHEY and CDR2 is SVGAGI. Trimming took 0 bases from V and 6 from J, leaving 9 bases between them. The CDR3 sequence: CASSYSIGSNSPLHF. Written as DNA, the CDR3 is TGTGCCAGCAGTTACTCCATTGGTAGTAATTCACCCCTCCACTTT.

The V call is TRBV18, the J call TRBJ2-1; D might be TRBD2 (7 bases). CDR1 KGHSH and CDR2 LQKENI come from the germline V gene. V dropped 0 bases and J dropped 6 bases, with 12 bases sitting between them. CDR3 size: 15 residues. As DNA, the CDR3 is TGTGCCAGCTCACCACCCGGGGGGCTAGGCAATGAGCAGTTCTTC. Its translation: CASSPPGGLGNEQFF.

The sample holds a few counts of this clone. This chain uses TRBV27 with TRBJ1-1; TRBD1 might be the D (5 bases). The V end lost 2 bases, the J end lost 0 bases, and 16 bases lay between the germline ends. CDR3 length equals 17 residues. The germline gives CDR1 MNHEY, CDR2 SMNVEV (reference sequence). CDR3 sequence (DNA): TGTGCCAGCAGTTTAAGGGGCCCCACAGGTATGAACACTGAAGCTTTCTTT. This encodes CASSLRGPTGMNTEAFF.

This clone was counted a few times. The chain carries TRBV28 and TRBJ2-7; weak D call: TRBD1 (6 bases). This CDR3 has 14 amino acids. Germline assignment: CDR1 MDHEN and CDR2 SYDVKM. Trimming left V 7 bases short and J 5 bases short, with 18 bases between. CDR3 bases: TGTGCCAGCACACCCACAGGGCTCCACGACGAGCAGTACTTC. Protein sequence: CASTPTGLHDEQYF.

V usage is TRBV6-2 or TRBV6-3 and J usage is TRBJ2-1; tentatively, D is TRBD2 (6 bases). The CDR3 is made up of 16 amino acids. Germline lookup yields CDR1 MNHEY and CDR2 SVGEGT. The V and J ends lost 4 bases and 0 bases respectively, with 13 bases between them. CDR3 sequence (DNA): TGTGCCAGCAGTTTGGGACTGTCCTCCTCCTACAATGAGCAGTTCTTC. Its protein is CASSLGLSSSYNEQFF.

The CDR3 DNA reads as TGCGCCAGCAGCCTAAGGACTAGCGCGAACACCGGGGAGCTGTTTTTT. This translates into CASSLRTSANTGELFF. The chain has TRBV5-1 and TRBJ2-2, with 9 bases lining up with TRBD2. With V trimmed by 4 bases and J by 0 bases, 4 bases remained unmatched. Germline lookup yields CDR1 SGHRS and CDR2 YFSETQ. This CDR3 comprises 16 residues. Full variable domain (missing parts from reference TRBV5-1 and TRBJ2-2): KAGVTQTPRYLIKTRGQQVTLSCSPISGHRSVSWYQQTPGQGLQFLFEYFSETQRNKGNFPGRFSGRQFSNSRSEMNVSTLELGDSALYLCASSLRTSANTGELFFGEGSRLTVL.

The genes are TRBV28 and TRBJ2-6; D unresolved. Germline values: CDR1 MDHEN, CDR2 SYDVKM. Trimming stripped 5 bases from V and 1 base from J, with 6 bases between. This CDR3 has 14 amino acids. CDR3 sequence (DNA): TGTGCCAGCAGTCGAGGATCTGGGGCCAACGTCCTGACTTTC. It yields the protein CASSRGSGANVLTF.

DNA of the CDR3: TGTGCCATCAGTGGCGACTTAGCGGGGGGGACTTCCTACGAGCAGTACTTC. It yields the protein CAISGDLAGGTSYEQYF. This sequence joins TRBV10-3 and TRBJ2-7, with 11 positions matching TRBD2. The CDR3 has 17 residues. Germline lookup yields CDR1 ENHRY and CDR2 SYGVKD. Trimming cost V 4 bases and J 1 base; bases outside gene matches: 9.

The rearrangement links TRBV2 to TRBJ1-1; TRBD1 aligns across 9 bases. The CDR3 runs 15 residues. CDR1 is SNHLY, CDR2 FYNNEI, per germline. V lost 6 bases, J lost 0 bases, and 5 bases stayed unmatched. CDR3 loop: CASRLGTGMNTEAFF. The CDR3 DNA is TGTGCCAGCAGGCTCGGGACAGGGATGAACACTGAAGCTTTCTTT.

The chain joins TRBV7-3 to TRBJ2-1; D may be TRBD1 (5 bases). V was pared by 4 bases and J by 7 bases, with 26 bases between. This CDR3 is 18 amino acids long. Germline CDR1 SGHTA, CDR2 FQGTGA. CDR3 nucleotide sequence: TGTGCCAGCAGCTCCCAGGTTAGGGGTACACGGGCTGATAATGAGCAGTTCTTC. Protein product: CASSSQVRGTRADNEQFF.

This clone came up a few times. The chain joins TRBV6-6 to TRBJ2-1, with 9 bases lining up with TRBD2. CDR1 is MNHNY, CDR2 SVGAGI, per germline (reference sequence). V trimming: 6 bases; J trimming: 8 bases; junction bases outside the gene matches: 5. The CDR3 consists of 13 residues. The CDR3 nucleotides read TGTGCCAGCAGGCGGGGACTAGCCGATGAGCAGTTCTTC. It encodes CASRRGLADEQFF.

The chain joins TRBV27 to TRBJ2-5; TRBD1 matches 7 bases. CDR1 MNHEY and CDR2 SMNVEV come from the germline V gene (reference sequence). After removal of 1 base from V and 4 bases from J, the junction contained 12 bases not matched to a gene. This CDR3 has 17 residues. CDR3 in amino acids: CASSLFPPGQMGETQYF. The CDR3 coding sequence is TGTGCCAGCAGTTTATTCCCCCCGGGACAGATGGGAGAGACCCAGTACTTC.

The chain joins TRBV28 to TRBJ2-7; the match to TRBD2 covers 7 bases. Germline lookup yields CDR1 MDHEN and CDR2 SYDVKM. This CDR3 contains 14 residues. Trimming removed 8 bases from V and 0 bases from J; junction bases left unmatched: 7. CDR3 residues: CASRRGLYSYEQYF. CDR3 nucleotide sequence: TGTGCCAGCCGGCGGGGGTTATACTCCTACGAGCAGTACTTC.

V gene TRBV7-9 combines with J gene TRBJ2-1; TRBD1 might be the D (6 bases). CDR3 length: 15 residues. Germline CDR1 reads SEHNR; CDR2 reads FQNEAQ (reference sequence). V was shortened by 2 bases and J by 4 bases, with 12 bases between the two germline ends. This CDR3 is CASSLTQGFYNEQFF. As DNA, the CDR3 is TGTGCCAGCAGCTTAACACAGGGTTTTTACAATGAGCAGTTCTTC.

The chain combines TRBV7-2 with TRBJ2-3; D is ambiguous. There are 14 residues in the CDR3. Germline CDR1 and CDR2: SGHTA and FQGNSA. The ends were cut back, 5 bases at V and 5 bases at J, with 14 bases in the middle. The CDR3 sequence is CASSQPFSRDTQYF. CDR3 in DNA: TGTGCCAGCAGCCAACCCTTTTCGAGAGATACGCAGTATTTT.

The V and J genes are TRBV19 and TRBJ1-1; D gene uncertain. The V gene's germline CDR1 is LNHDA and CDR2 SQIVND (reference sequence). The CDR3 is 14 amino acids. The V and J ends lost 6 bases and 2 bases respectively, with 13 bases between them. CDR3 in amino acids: CASSEPYQNTEAFF. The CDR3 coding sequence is TGTGCCAGTAGCGAGCCGTACCAAAACACTGAAGCTTTCTTT.

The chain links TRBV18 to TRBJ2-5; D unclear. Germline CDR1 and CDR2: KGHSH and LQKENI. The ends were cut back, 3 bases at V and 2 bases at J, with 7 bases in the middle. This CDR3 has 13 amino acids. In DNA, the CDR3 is TGTGCCAGCTCACCCGACTCACAAGAGACCCAGTACTTC. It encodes CASSPDSQETQYF.

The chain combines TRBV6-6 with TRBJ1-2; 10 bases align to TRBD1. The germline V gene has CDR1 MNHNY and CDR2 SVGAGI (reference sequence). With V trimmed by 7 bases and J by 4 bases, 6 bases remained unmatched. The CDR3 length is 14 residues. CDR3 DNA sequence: TGTGCCAGCACGGGACAGGGGTCCCTCTATGGCTACACCTTC. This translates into CASTGQGSLYGYTF.